This entry concerns a single T cell receptor beta chain. What it recognizes is unknown. These data come from a study of a mutant IDH1 vaccine in newly diagnosed glioma. Study-wide context: Of treated patients, about 60% were men and about 38% women, averaging about 40 years. Earlier therapy was either radiotherapy, temozolomide, or both, and most got both.

Data came from immunoSEQ multiplex PCR; TCRdb stores just in-frame clones and leaves some out. The table has under 65,000 clones, around three quarters seen once; the top ten hold around 1.9%. Study-level findings and limits: Pseudoprogression apparently lacked any relation to changes in top peripheral T cell clonotypes. Patients showed vaccine-induced immune responses at a rate of about 93%.

V lost 7 bases and J lost 4, with 17 bases in between. From germline, CDR1 is SGHRS and CDR2 YFSETQ. The CDR3 has 15 amino acids. Time point in this sample: baseline, week 1 (first vaccination visit). Treatment: pre-vaccination baseline after standard-of-care therapy. The specimen was PBMCs, collected from a glioma patient treated with radiotherapy, temozolomide or both. This clonotype was obtained from a woman between 40 and 50 years old with glioma. V gene TRBV5-1 combines with J gene TRBJ2-2; TRBD2 is a possible D gene (7 bases). The CDR3 reads CASYPGGKVTGELFF. CDR3 DNA sequence: TGCGCCAGCTATCCGGGGGGCAAGGTCACCGGGGAGCTGTTTTTT.